This T cell receptor (beta chain) was identified during a study of shared clonotypes between healthy human individuals (dated by TCRdb to about 2020). In the study overall: Three men and a couple of women, aged 18 to 49 years, made up the cohort. Blood TCR repertoires of five healthy adults were deeply sequenced to estimate repertoire size and the extent of clonotype sharing between individuals. Each donor's leukapheresis produced roughly between roughly 0.85 and 10 billion PBMCs. For each donor, CD4 naive and CD4 memory were each run on three plates, CD8 naive on two plates, and CD8 memory on one plate. Libraries were prepared and TCR repertoires were sequenced by different laboratories using diverse techniques, in order to increase sequencing depth and limit assay-specific biases. Broad study findings and their caveats: Pairwise subsampling indicated that sequencing depth was expected to affect the degree of clonotype sharing among donors. Compared with non-shared clonotypes, clonotypes shared by all four sorted-subset donors had higher generation probabilities. Larger estimated clonotype richness was generally found for naive subsets than for memory subsets. Incomplete sequencing was indicated by rarefaction of sorted-subset datasets, despite the large sequencing depth. Sampling was limited to blood, and TCR repertoires in tissue likely differ from TCR repertoires in blood. About 4.5% of naive CD4, 3.5% of naive CD8, roughly 2.5% of memory CD4, and 0.4% of memory CD8 clonotypes were shared across several donors. The genetic and exposure-history diversity represented was limited by the small number of donors.

Using the deep immunoSEQ assay, multiplex PCR amplified TCR CDR3 regions from genomic DNA. For each cell subset, the extracted genomic DNA was distributed evenly across all wells of several immunoSEQ 96-well plates, and each plate served as one replicate. For sorted subsets, each replicate PCR was loaded with around 220 ng genomic DNA, equivalent to 25,000 to 30,000 T cell genomes. The purified libraries were quantified using a Qubit 3.0 fluorometer, sized with a Bioanalyzer 2100, and then quantified again using the KAPA Library Quantification kit. A separate single-read 150-cycle Illumina NextSeq 550 flow cell was used to sequence each immunoSEQ 96-well plate. The study's processing was this. Because the immunoSEQ output included only junctional sequences and no quality scores, the filtering could not be the same as the filtering used for full-length reads. To assign V/J genes and CDR3, sequences were annotated using PyIR, a Python wrapper for IgBLAST v1.9, with IMGT germline references. Reads with weak V/J assignments (E-value above 1e-6), missing CDR3, stop codons, out-of-frame junctions, or ambiguous translated residues were removed. V3J clonotypes were defined as sequences sharing an identical inferred V gene, J gene, and CDR3 amino acid sequence. Percentage overlap between repertoires was calculated by dividing the number of shared unique clonotypes by the size of the smaller repertoire. Richness of each repertoire was evaluated using RTK rarefaction, the Chao1 estimator, and Recon v2.1 estimates of unobserved clonotypes. OLGA was used to compute generation probabilities for all TCRbeta clonotypes that the gDNA method yielded from a few donors. In its TCRdb copy, this immuneACCESS table keeps in-frame sequences only and misses some clones. Where compared with another copy, unresolved V genes explain less than half of these, and the others have no known cause. V, J and clone size are those of that table, while D and trimming were read from the DNA. For this sample the table gives around 2,000,000 clones, of which over 85% were detected only once. Approximately 1.2% of the sample goes to the ten largest clones.

CD8 naive samples consisted of CD45RO-negative cells that were positively selected for CCR7, yielding a CD45RA+CCR7+ population without TemRA cells. The donors were healthy, HIV-negative adults who had no recently reported acute infections or vaccinations. All donors were Caucasian adults living in Nashville, Tennessee, USA. Blood was obtained by leukapheresis, after which PBMCs were separated by Ficoll-Histopaque density gradient centrifugation and cryopreserved in liquid nitrogen vapor phase. Purity and quantity of every magnetically sorted T cell population were checked by analytical flow cytometry. From each sorted fraction, genomic DNA was isolated and quantified by UV absorbance on a Nanodrop 2000c. Regarding this clone: The antigen it binds to is not known. No base qualities exist here, and no much larger clone lies one base off it.

From the cysteine through the phenylalanine, the CDR3 covers 19 amino acids. Only CDR3 DNA is held: 57 bases, read in frame from base 1. The junction shows trimming of 0 bases on V and 3 bases on J, and the gene matches do not reach 8 bases of it. For CDR1 and CDR2, the germline V gene (reference sequence) lists SEHNR and FQNEAQ. The V gene is TRBV7-9 and the J gene is TRBJ1-4, and 12 junctional nucleotides match TRBD1. This clonotype originated in a man between 18 and 35 years old in good health. The sample consisted of naive CD8+ T cells sorted from blood. Reading the label with the study, this specimen's cell subset or site is: CD45RA+CCR7+. The CDR3 reads CASSLAYRDRGLPNEKLFF. The DNA sequence is given as TGTGCCAGCAGCTTAGCGTACCGGGACAGGGGGCTCCCTAATGAAAAACTGTTTTTT.